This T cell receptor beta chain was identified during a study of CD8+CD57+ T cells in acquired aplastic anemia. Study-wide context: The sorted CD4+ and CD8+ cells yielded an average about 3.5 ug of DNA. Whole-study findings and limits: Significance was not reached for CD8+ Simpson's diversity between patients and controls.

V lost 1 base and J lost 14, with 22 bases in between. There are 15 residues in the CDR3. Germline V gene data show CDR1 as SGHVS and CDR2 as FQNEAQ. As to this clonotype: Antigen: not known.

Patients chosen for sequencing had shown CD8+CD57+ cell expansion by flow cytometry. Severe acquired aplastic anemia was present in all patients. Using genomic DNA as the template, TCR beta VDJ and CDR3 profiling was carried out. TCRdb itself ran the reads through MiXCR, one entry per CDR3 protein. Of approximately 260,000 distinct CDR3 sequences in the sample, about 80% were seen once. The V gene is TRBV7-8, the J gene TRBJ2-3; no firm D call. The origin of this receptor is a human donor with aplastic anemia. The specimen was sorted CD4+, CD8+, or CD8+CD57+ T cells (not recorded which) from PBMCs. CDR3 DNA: TGTGCCAGCAGCTTAGATGGAGCCGAGCAGTACGTCCGGTATTTT. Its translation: CASSLDGAEQYVRYF.